These 21 T cell receptor beta chains originate from one sample sequenced in a study of shared clonotypes between healthy human individuals. Sequenced by immunoSEQ multiplex PCR; TCRdb stores in-frame clones only, minus some. The table shows about 2.3 million clones, with less than 95% occurring only once. Sequencing was carried out using naive CD4+ T cells from PBMCs. The subset denotes: CD45RA+ positively selected. All receptors come from a young man in good health. Some clones in this sample may be carry-over from other donors' samples.

This chain uses TRBV4-1 with TRBJ2-1, with a weak D call TRBD2 (5 bases). V lost 0 bases, J lost 10 bases, and 25 bases lay in between. The CDR3 covers 18 residues. Per the germline V gene, CDR1 is MGHRA and CDR2 is YSYEKL. CDR3 sequence: CASSQDLYVERLKREQFF. CDR3 DNA: TGCGCCAGCAGCCAAGATCTTTATGTAGAGCGGCTTAAGCGGGAGCAGTTCTTC.

This chain uses TRBV28 with TRBJ2-1; no definite D call. Trimming took 11 bases from V and 5 from J, leaving 28 bases between them. The CDR3 has 17 residues. Germline CDR1 MDHEN, CDR2 SYDVKM. This CDR3 is CAAPQSGRSSWDNEQFF. As DNA, the CDR3 is TGTGCCGCGCCCCAAAGTGGCAGAAGTTCGTGGGACAATGAGCAGTTCTTC.

V gene TRBV5-1 combines with J gene TRBJ2-3; maybe TRBD2 (7 bases). V was pared by 6 bases and J by 0 bases, with 14 bases between. The CDR3 length is 15 residues. Germline-derived CDR1 and CDR2 are SGHRS and YFSETQ. The CDR3 region has the DNA TGCGCCAGCATCCGGGGGGCGGGGAGCACAGATACGCAGTATTTT. Amino acid sequence: CASIRGAGSTDTQYF.

Points on this clone: Other DNA sequences in the same sample also yield this CDR3. The rearrangement joins TRBV7-3 to TRBJ1-1; D gene unclear. Per germline, CDR1 SGHTA and CDR2 FQGTGA. Trimming stripped 5 bases from V and 3 bases from J, with 10 bases between. The CDR3 extends over 13 amino acids. CDR3 in DNA: TGTGCCAGCAGCCCCACGCGGGACACTGAAGCTTTCTTT. It encodes CASSPTRDTEAFF. The full variable domain, in which reference TRBV7-3 and TRBJ1-1 provide the parts outside the CDR3, is GAGVSQTPSNKVTEKGKYVELRCDPISGHTALYWYRQSLGQGPEFLIYFQGTGAADDSGLPNDRFFAVRPEGSVSTLKIQRTERGDSAVYLCASSPTRDTEAFFGQGTRLTVV.

V gene TRBV7-2 combines with J gene TRBJ1-2, with no clear D. The germline V and J ends were trimmed by 5 bases and 4 bases, with 14 bases remaining between them. Germline values: CDR1 SGHTA, CDR2 FQGNSA. This CDR3 has 14 residues. The CDR3 protein is CASSPYGSIYGYTF. For the CDR3, the DNA is TGTGCCAGCAGCCCCTATGGCAGTATCTATGGCTACACCTTC. Using reference TRBV7-2 and TRBJ1-2 for the parts outside the CDR3, the full variable domain is GAGVSQSPSNKVTEKGKDVELRCDPISGHTALYWYRQSLGQGLEFLIYFQGNSAPDKSGLPSDRFSAERTGGSVSTLTIQRTQQEDSAVYLCASSPYGSIYGYTFGSGTRLTVV.

The chain couples TRBV2 to TRBJ2-1, with 8 positions matching TRBD1. Looked up from germline, CDR1 is SNHLY and CDR2 is FYNNEI. V shed 6 bases and J 2 bases; nucleotides not matched to a gene: 6. CDR3 length: 15 amino acids. CDR3 in DNA: TGTGCCAGCAGCCCTGGACAGGGAACCTACAATGAGCAGTTCTTC. Encoded protein: CASSPGQGTYNEQFF.

The chain recombines TRBV6-1 with TRBJ1-2, with D possibly TRBD1 on 5 matching bases. V dropped 9 bases and J dropped 7 bases, with 21 bases sitting between them. The CDR3 is 14 residues long. The V gene's germline CDR1 is MNHNS and CDR2 SASEGT. The CDR3 coding sequence is TGTGCCAGTGGAGACTCGGGGGTCTGGGTTGGCTACACCTTC. Its translation: CASGDSGVWVGYTF.

This chain links TRBV19 with TRBJ1-5, with D unresolved. The CDR3 extends over 14 amino acids. Germline loops: CDR1 LNHDA, CDR2 SQIVND (reference sequence). Trimming stripped 5 bases from V and 0 bases from J, with 8 bases between. CDR3 amino acids: CASSRHLSNQPQHF. The CDR3 DNA follows: TGTGCCAGTAGTCGGCACCTTAGCAATCAGCCCCAGCATTTT.

The gene calls are TRBV19 and TRBJ2-1; 8 bases map to TRBD1. The CDR3 consists of 14 residues. V lost 8 bases, J lost 6 bases, and 9 bases stayed unmatched. Germline V gene sequence: CDR1 LNHDA, CDR2 SQIVND (reference sequence). CDR3 bases: TGTGCCAGTTTCGGGGCAGGGGGCTCCAATGAGCAGTTCTTC. It specifies CASFGAGGSNEQFF.

The genes are TRBV27 and TRBJ1-2; 8 nucleotides agree with TRBD1. Germline V gives CDR1 MNHEY, CDR2 SMNVEV (reference sequence). The CDR3 runs to 13 residues. The V gene end was trimmed by 7 bases and the J gene end by 9 bases; junction bases not matched to a gene: 10. CDR3 protein: CASTPKGTGSYTF. The DNA for the CDR3 is TGTGCCAGCACTCCTAAAGGGACAGGAAGCTACACCTTC.

V gene TRBV5-1 combines with J gene TRBJ1-2; possible D gene TRBD1, 6 bases. The V gene lost 0 bases and the J gene lost 0 bases, with 9 bases spanning the gap. The germline V gene has CDR1 SGHRS and CDR2 YFSETQ. The CDR3 extends over 15 amino acids. The CDR3 nucleotides read TGCGCCAGCAGCTTGGGACAGGCAGCTAACTATGGCTACACCTTC. Translation gives CASSLGQAANYGYTF.

J is TRBJ1-1 and V is TRBV6-5; no clear D gene. The V gene's germline CDR1 is MNHEY and CDR2 SVGAGI. The V end was cut by 2 bases, the J end by 1 base, with 11 bases between. The CDR3 totals 15 residues. The CDR3 DNA is TGTGCCAGCAGTTACGGGTGGCTCCAGAACACTGAAGCTTTCTTT. It yields the protein CASSYGWLQNTEAFF.

V and J are TRBV4-1 and TRBJ2-4; D uncertain. This CDR3 has 17 residues. Germline V lookup: CDR1 MGHRA, CDR2 YSYEKL. V was pared by 1 base and J by 3 bases, with 16 bases between. CDR3 protein: CASSQVGQPVFKNIQYF. Written as DNA, the CDR3 is TGCGCCAGCAGCCAAGTTGGGCAGCCCGTCTTCAAAAACATTCAGTACTTC.

With respect to this clone: Additional DNA sequences in this sample encode the identical CDR3. This chain joins TRBV5-1 and TRBJ1-1; no definite D call. The CDR3 totals 13 residues. V was cut by 0 bases and J by 4 bases, with 7 bases left in between. Germline V CDR1 and CDR2: SGHRS, YFSETQ. The CDR3 here is CASSLERGTEAFF. The CDR3 DNA sequence: TGCGCCAGCAGCTTGGAGCGGGGCACTGAAGCTTTCTTT.

This rearrangement joins TRBV7-3 to TRBJ2-3; 9 nucleotides agree with TRBD2. The germline V gene has CDR1 SGHTA and CDR2 FQGTGA. This CDR3 spans 12 amino acids. Trimming removed 5 bases from V and 11 bases from J; junction bases left unmatched: 5. The CDR3 is CASSPGTSRQYF. The CDR3 DNA reads as TGTGCCAGCAGCCCTGGGACTAGCCGGCAGTATTTT. The full variable domain, completed using reference TRBV7-3 and TRBJ2-3, is GAGVSQTPSNKVTEKGKYVELRCDPISGHTALYWYRQSLGQGPEFLIYFQGTGAADDSGLPNDRFFAVRPEGSVSTLKIQRTERGDSAVYLCASSPGTSRQYFGPGTRLTVL.

The chain combines TRBV20-1 with TRBJ1-2; D is unresolved. CDR1 is DFQATT and CDR2 is SNEGSKA in the germline V gene (reference sequence). The CDR3 spans 11 residues. The V gene lost 4 bases and the J gene lost 6 bases, with 9 bases spanning the gap. The CDR3 region has the DNA TGCAGTGCTATAAGACGGGATGGCTACACCTTC. This codes for CSAIRRDGYTF.

The V and J genes are TRBV10-3 and TRBJ2-7; D call uncertain. The CDR3 runs to 16 residues. The V end was cut by 0 bases, the J end by 3 bases, with 15 bases between. Germline loops: CDR1 ENHRY, CDR2 SYGVKD. In nucleotides, the CDR3 is TGTGCCATCAGTGAGTCGGAAGTCTACAAGGTCTACGAGCAGTACTTC. Protein: CAISESEVYKVYEQYF.

The rearrangement uses TRBV4-1 and TRBJ2-3, with TRBD2 matching over 7 bases. CDR1 and CDR2 from the germline V gene are MGHRA and YSYEKL. With V trimmed by 0 bases and J by 6 bases, 9 bases remained unmatched. This CDR3 comprises 16 residues. DNA of the CDR3: TGCGCCAGCAGCCAAGAACGGGGGAGGGCCTCGGATACGCAGTATTTT. It translates to CASSQERGRASDTQYF.

The chain recombines TRBV7-2 with TRBJ2-6; 9 nucleotides match TRBD1. The CDR3 runs to 18 residues. The J segment lost 0 bases and the V segment lost 4 bases, leaving 7 bases of the junction unmatched. Germline assignment: CDR1 SGHTA and CDR2 FQGNSA. CDR3 nucleotide sequence: TGTGCCAGCAGCTCCACAGGGGGCCTTATCTCTGGGGCCAACGTCCTGACTTTC. Translation gives CASSSTGGLISGANVLTF.

J is TRBJ2-7 and V is TRBV11-3; possible D gene TRBD1, 6 bases. CDR3 length equals 17 residues. The germline V gene has CDR1 SGHNT and CDR2 YENEEA. Trimming removed 7 bases at V and 0 bases at J, with 22 bases between. CDR3 DNA: TGTGCCAGCATTCGTGCCCAGGGGTCCGGACGCTCCTACGAGCAGTACTTC. The encoded protein is CASIRAQGSGRSYEQYF. The full variable domain, its missing parts supplied by reference TRBV11-3 and TRBJ2-7, is EAGVVQSPRYKIIEKKQPVAFWCNPISGHNTLYWYLQNLGQGPELLIRYENEEAVDDSQLPKDRFSAERLKGVDSTLKIQPAELGDSAVYLCASIRAQGSGRSYEQYFGPGTRLTVT.

J is TRBJ2-5 and V is TRBV9; TRBD1 is a possible D gene (5 bases). Deletions cut 0 bases from V and 4 bases from J, with 19 bases between. Looked up from germline, CDR1 is SGDLS and CDR2 is YYNGEE. The CDR3 runs to 17 residues. This chain's CDR3 is CASSVGGRQGSGETQYF. The CDR3 coding sequence is TGTGCCAGCAGCGTAGGGGGTCGGCAGGGTAGTGGAGAGACCCAGTACTTC.